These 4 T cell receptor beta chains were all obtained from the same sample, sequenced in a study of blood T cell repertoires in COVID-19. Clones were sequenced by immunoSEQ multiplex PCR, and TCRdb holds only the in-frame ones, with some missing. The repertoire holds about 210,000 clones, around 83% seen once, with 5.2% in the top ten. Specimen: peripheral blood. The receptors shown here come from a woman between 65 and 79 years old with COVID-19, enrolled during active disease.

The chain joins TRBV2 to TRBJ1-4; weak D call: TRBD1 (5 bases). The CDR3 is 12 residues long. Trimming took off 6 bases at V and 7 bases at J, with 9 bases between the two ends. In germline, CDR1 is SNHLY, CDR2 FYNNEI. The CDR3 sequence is CASRQDGEKLFF. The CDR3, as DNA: TGTGCCAGCAGACAGGATGGTGAAAAACTGTTTTTT.

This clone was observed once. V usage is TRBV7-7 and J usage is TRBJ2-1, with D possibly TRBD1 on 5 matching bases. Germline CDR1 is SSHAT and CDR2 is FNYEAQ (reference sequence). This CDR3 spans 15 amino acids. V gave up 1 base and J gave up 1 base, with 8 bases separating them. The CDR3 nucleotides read TGTGCCAGCAGCTTAGAAAGGGGATCCTACAATGAGCAGTTCTTC. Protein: CASSLERGSYNEQFF.

For the CDR3, the DNA is TGTGCCAGCAGTCCCACAGTGAGTTCACCCCTCCACTTT. It translates to CASSPTVSSPLHF. This chain uses TRBV12-3 or TRBV12-4 with TRBJ1-6; D unresolved. The CDR3 has 13 residues. V was clipped by 5 bases and J by 9 bases, with 11 bases between them.

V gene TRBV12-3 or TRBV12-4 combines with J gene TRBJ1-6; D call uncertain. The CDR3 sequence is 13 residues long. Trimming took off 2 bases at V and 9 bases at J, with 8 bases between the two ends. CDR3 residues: CASSLSRVSPLHF. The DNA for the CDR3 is TGTGCCAGCAGTTTATCGCGGGTTTCACCCCTCCACTTT.